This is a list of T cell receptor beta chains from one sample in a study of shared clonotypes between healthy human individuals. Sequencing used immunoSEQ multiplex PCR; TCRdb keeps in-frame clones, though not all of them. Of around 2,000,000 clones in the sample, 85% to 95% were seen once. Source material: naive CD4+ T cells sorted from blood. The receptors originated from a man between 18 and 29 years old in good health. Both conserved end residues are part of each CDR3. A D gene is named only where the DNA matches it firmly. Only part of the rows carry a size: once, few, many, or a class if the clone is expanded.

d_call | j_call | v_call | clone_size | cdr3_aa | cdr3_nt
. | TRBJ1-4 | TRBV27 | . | CASSLRSSTNEKLFF | TGTGCCAGCAGTTTACGATCGTCAACTAATGAAAAACTGTTTTTT
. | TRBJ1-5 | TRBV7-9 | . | CASSLGQGNQPQHF | TGTGCCAGCAGCTTGGGCCAGGGGAATCAGCCCCAGCATTTT
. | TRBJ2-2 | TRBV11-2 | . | CASSLVGRGPGELFF | TGTGCCAGCAGCTTAGTGGGCCGGGGACCCGGGGAGCTGTTTTTT
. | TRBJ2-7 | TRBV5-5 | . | CASSQTLLEQYF | TGTGCCAGCAGCCAAACCCTACTCGAGCAGTACTTC
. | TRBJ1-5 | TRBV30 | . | CAWSYRNQPQHF | TGTGCCTGGAGTTACAGAAATCAGCCCCAGCATTTT
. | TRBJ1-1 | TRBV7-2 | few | CASSLGGSTEAFF | TGTGCCAGCAGCTTAGGGGGCAGCACTGAAGCTTTCTTT
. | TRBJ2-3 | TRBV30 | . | CAWSVITDTQYF | TGTGCCTGGAGTGTAATCACAGATACGCAGTATTTT
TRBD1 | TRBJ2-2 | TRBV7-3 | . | CASSLAPSTGVAGELFF | TGTGCCAGCAGCTTAGCCCCTTCAACAGGGGTAGCCGGGGAGCTGTTTTTT
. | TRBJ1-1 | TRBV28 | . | CASRSDTGANTEAFF | TGTGCCAGCAGAAGCGACACGGGGGCTAACACTGAAGCTTTCTTT
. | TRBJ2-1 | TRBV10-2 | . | CASSETGGIYSYNEQFF | TGCGCCAGCAGTGAGACCGGAGGAATCTACTCCTACAATGAGCAGTTCTTC
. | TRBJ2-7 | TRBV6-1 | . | CASTQGYGYEQYF | TGTGCCAGTACGCAGGGTTACGGCTACGAGCAGTACTTC
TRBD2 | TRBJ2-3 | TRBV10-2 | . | CASAGVGVTDTQYF | TGCGCCAGTGCGGGAGTGGGGGTCACAGATACGCAGTATTTT
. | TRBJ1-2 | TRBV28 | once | CASSYPGNYGYTF | TGTGCCAGCAGTTACCCCGGCAACTATGGCTACACCTTC
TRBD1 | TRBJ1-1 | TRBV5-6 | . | CASSRPGQGRTEAFF | TGTGCCAGCAGCCGACCGGGACAGGGAAGAACTGAAGCTTTCTTT
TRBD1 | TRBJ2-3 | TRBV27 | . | CASTGQAFGSGTQYF | TGTGCCAGCACCGGACAGGCATTCGGTTCAGGGACGCAGTATTTT
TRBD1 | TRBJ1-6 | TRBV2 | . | CAIEGAINSPLHF | TGTGCCATCGAGGGGGCTATAAATTCACCCCTCCACTTT
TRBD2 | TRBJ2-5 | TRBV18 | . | CASSPIGLAETQYF | TGTGCCAGCTCACCAATCGGACTAGCAGAGACCCAGTACTTC
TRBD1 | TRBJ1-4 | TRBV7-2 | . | CASSPGQGSELFF | TGTGCCAGCAGCCCAGGACAGGGGAGCGAACTGTTTTTT
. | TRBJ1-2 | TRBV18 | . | CASSPAGGSYGYTF | TGTGCCAGCTCACCAGCCGGGGGCAGCTATGGCTACACCTTC
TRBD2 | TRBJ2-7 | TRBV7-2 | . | CASSPTSGPYEQYF | TGTGCCAGCAGCCCTACTAGCGGCCCCTACGAGCAGTACTTC
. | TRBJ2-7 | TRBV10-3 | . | CAIRSVYEQYF | TGTGCCATAAGATCCGTCTACGAGCAGTACTTC
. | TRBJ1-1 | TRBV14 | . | CASSRDLNTEAFF | TGTGCCAGCAGCCGGGACCTGAACACTGAAGCTTTCTTT
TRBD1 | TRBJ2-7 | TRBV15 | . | CATSGQGGHEQYF | TGTGCCACCTCGGGACAGGGAGGCCACGAGCAGTACTTC
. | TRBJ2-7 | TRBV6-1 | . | CASSEARWTDYEQYF | TGTGCCAGCAGTGAAGCGCGTTGGACAGACTACGAGCAGTACTTC
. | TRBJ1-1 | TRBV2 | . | CASSVTGQKNTEAFF | TGTGCCAGCAGTGTGACTGGACAGAAGAACACTGAAGCTTTCTTT
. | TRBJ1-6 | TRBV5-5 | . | CASSLYIGVESPLHF | TGTGCCAGCAGCTTGTATATCGGGGTGGAATCACCCCTCCACTTT
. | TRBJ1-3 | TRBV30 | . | CAWTKSLAGNTIYF | TGTGCCTGGACGAAGTCCCTGGCTGGAAACACCATATATTTT
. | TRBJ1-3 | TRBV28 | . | CASSLGISPGNTIYF | TGTGCCAGCAGTTTGGGTATAAGTCCTGGAAACACCATATATTTT
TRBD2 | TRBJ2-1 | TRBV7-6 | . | CASSLGLAVNEQFF | TGTGCCAGCAGCTTGGGCCTAGCGGTCAATGAGCAGTTCTTC
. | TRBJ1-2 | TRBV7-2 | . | CASSLVGDYGYTF | TGTGCCAGCAGTTTAGTTGGAGACTATGGCTACACCTTC
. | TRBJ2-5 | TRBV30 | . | CAWSLQETQYF | TGTGCCTGGAGCCTACAAGAGACCCAGTACTTC
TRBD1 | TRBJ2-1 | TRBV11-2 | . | CASSSLRDSPYNEQFF | TGTGCCAGCAGCTCCCTACGGGACAGCCCCTACAATGAGCAGTTCTTC
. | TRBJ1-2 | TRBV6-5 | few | CASTRGVGYTF | TGTGCCAGCACCCGAGGGGTTGGCTACACCTTC
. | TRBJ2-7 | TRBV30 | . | CAWSGYTGSYEQYF | TGTGCCTGGAGTGGATATACTGGCTCCTACGAGCAGTACTTC
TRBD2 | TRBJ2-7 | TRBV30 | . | CAWTSGGPGYEQYF | TGTGCCTGGACTAGCGGGGGGCCAGGCTACGAGCAGTACTTC
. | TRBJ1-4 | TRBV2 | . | CASSPTWSFEKLFF | TGTGCCAGCAGTCCTACCTGGTCTTTCGAAAAACTGTTTTTT
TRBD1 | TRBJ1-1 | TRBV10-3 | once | CAISEDRGNTEAFF | TGTGCCATCAGCGAAGACAGGGGGAACACTGAAGCTTTCTTT
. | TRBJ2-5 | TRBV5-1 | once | CASSGGPETQYF | TGCGCCAGCAGCGGGGGACCCGAGACCCAGTACTTC
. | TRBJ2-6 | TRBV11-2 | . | CASSPGLPGANVLTF | TGTGCCAGCAGCCCGGGGTTACCCGGGGCCAACGTCCTGACTTTC
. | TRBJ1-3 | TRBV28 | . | CASTQGSVPAGNTIYF | TGTGCCAGCACTCAGGGTTCTGTTCCAGCTGGAAACACCATATATTTT
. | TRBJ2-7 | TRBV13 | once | CASSLRSRLSSYEQYF | TGTGCCAGCAGCTTACGTAGTCGGCTCAGCTCCTACGAGCAGTACTTC
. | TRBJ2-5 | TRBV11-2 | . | CASSLGLAMPQYF | TGTGCCAGCAGCTTAGGGCTGGCCATGCCCCAGTACTTC
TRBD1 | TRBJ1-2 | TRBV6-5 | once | CASSPRGAGSGYTF | TGTGCCAGCAGCCCCAGGGGGGCGGGGAGCGGCTACACCTTC
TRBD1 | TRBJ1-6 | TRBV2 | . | CASSDGRDRGSPLHF | TGTGCCAGCAGTGATGGGCGAGACAGGGGGTCACCCCTCCACTTT
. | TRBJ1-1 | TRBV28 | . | CASSPLDRLNTEAFF | TGTGCCAGCAGTCCATTGGACAGATTGAACACTGAAGCTTTCTTT
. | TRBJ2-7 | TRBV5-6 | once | CASSLGSPSVYEQYF | TGTGCCAGCAGCCTAGGGTCCCCCTCGGTCTACGAGCAGTACTTC
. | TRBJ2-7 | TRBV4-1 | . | CASSPTEAASYEQYF | TGCGCCAGCAGCCCCACAGAGGCAGCGTCCTACGAGCAGTACTTC
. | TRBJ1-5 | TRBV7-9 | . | CASSFYDGGDQPQHF | TGTGCCAGCAGCTTCTATGATGGGGGCGATCAGCCCCAGCATTTT
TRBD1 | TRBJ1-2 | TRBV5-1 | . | CASSLAPTGDNGYTF | TGCGCCAGCAGCTTGGCCCCGACAGGGGACAATGGCTACACCTTC
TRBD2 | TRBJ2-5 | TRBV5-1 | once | CASSETSGGLGETQYF | TGCGCCAGCAGCGAGACTAGCGGGGGCCTAGGGGAGACCCAGTACTTC
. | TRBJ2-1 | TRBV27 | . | CASSIRDLNGEQFF | TGTGCCAGCAGTATCAGGGACTTAAACGGTGAGCAGTTCTTC
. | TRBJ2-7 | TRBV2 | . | CACYEQYF | TGTGCATGTTACGAGCAGTACTTC
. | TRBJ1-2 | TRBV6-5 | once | CASSYPTYGYTF | TGTGCCAGCAGTTACCCAACGTATGGCTACACCTTC